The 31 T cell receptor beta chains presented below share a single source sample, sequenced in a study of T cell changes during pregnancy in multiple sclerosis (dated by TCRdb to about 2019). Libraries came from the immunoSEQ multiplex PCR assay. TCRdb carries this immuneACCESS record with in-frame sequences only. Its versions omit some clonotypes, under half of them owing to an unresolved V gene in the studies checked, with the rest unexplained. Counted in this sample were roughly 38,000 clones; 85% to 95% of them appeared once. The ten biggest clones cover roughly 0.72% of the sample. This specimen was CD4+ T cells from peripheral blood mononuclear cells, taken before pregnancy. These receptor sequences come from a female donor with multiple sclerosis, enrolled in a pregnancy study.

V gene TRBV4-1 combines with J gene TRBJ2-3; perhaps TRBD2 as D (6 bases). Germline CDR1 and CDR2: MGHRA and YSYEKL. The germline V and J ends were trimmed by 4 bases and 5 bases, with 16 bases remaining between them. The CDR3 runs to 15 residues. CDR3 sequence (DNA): TGCGCCAGCAGCCCGGGGAGGCGGGCGATAGATACGCAGTATTTT. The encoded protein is CASSPGRRAIDTQYF.

Here the CDR3 reads CSVVRTLLTDTQYF. The DNA of the CDR3 is TGCAGCGTTGTTCGGACTCTACTCACAGATACGCAGTATTTT. This chain uses TRBV29-1 with TRBJ2-3; D is possibly TRBD2 (5 bases). CDR3 size: 14 residues. V was trimmed by 4 bases and J by 2 bases, leaving 13 bases between them. Germline CDR1 is SQVTM and CDR2 is ANQGSEA.

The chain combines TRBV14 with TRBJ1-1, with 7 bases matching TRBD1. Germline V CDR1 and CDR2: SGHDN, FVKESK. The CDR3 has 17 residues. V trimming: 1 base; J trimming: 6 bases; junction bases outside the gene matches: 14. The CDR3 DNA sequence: TGTGCCAGCAGCCAAGTTCGGTTGATAACAGGGGACCCTGAAGCTTTCTTT. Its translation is CASSQVRLITGDPEAFF.

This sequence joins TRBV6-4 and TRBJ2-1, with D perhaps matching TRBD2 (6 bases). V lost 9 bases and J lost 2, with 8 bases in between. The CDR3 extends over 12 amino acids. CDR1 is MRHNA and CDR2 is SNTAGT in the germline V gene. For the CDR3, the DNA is TGTGCCAGGGACTACACCTACAATGAGCAGTTCTTC. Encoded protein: CARDYTYNEQFF.

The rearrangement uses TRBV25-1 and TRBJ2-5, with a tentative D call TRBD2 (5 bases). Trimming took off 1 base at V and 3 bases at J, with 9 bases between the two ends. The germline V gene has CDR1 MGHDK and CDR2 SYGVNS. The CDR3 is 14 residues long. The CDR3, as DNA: TGTGCCAGCAGTGAATTAGCTAGCAAAGAGACCCAGTACTTC. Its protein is CASSELASKETQYF. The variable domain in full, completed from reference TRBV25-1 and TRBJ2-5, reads EADIYQTPRYLVIGTGKKITLECSQTMGHDKMYWYQQDPGMELHLIHYSYGVNSTEKGDLSSESTVSRIRTEHFPLTLESARPSHTSQYLCASSELASKETQYFGPGTRLLVL.

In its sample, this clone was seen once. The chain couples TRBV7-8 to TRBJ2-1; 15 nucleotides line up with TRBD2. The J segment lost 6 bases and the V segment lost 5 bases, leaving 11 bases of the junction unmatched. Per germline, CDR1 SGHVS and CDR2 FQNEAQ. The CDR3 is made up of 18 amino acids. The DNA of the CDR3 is TGTGCCAGCAGCGGACTAGCGGGAGGGCCTGTTTTGGGCAATGAGCAGTTCTTC. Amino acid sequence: CASSGLAGGPVLGNEQFF. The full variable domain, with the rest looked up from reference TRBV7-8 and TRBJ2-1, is GAGVSQSPRYKVAKRGQDVALRCDPISGHVSLFWYQQALGQGPEFLTYFQNEAQLDKSGLPSDRFFAERPEGSVSTLKIQRTQQEDSAVYLCASSGLAGGPVLGNEQFFGPGTRLTVL.

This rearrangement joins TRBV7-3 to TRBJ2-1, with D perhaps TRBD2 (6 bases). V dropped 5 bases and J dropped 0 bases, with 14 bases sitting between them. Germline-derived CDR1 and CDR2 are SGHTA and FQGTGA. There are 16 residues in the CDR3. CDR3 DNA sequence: TGTGCCAGCAGCCCGCGGGTCGGGGGCTCCTACAATGAGCAGTTCTTC. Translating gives CASSPRVGGSYNEQFF.

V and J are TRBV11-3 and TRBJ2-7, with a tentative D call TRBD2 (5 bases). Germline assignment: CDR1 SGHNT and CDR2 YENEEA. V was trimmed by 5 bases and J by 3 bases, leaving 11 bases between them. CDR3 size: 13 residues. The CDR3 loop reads CASSERTGYEQYF. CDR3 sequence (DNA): TGTGCCAGCAGCGAGCGGACGGGCTACGAGCAGTACTTC.

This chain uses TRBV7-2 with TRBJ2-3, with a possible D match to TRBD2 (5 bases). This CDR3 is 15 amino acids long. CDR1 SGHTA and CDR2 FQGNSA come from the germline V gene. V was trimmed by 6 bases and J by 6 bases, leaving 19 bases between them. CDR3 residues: CASRLSLLAVDTQYF. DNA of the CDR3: TGTGCCAGCAGACTTAGCCTTCTAGCAGTGGATACGCAGTATTTT.

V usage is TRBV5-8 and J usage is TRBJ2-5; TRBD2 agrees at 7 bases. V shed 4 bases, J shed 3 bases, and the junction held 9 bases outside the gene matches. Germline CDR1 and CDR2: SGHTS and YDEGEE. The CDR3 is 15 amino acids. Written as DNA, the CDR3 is TGTGCCAGCAGCCTCCGCGGGGGTTGGAAAGAGACCCAGTACTTC. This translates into CASSLRGGWKETQYF.

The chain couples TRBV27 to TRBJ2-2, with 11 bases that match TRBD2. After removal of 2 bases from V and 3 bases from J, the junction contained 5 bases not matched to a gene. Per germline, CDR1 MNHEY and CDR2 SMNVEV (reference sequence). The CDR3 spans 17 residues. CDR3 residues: CASSLVAGGFYTGELFF. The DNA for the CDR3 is TGTGCCAGCAGTTTAGTAGCGGGAGGGTTCTACACCGGGGAGCTGTTTTTT.

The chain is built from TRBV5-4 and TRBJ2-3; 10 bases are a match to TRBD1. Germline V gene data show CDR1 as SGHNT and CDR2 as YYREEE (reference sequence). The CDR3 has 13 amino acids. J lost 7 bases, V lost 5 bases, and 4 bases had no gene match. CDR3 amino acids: CASRTGGANTQYF. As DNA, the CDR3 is TGTGCCAGCAGGACAGGGGGCGCAAATACGCAGTATTTT. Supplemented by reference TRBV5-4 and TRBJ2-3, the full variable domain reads ETGVTQSPTHLIKTRGQQVTLRCSSQSGHNTVSWYQQALGQGPQFIFQYYREEENGRGNFPPRFSGLQFPNYSSELNVNALELDDSALYLCASRTGGANTQYFGPGTRLTVL.

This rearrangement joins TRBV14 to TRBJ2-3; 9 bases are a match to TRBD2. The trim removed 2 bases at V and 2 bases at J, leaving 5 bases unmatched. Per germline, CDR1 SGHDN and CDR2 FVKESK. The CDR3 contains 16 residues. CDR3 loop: CASSQSSGIFTDTQYF. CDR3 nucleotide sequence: TGTGCCAGCAGCCAATCTAGCGGGATATTCACAGATACGCAGTATTTT.

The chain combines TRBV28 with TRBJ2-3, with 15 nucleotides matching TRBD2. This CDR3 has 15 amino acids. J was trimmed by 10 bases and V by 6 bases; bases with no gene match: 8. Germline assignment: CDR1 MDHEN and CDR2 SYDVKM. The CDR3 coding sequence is TGTGCCAGCAGCCCGGGACTAGCGGGAGGAATGGCGCAGTATTTT. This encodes CASSPGLAGGMAQYF.

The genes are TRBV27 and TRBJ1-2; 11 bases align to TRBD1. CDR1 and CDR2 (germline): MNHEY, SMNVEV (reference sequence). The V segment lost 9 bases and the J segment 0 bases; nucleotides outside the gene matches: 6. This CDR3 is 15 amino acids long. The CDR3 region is CASWTGGLPNYGYTF. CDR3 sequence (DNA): TGTGCCAGTTGGACAGGGGGCCTCCCTAACTATGGCTACACCTTC.

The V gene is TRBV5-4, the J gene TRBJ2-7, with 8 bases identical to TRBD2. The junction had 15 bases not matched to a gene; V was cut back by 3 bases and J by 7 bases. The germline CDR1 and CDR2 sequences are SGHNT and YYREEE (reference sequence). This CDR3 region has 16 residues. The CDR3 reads CASSSPPAAGVGEQYF. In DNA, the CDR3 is TGTGCCAGCAGCTCCCCCCCCGCAGCGGGGGTCGGGGAGCAGTACTTC. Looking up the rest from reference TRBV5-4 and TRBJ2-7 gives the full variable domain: ETGVTQSPTHLIKTRGQQVTLRCSSQSGHNTVSWYQQALGQGPQFIFQYYREEENGRGNFPPRFSGLQFPNYSSELNVNALELDDSALYLCASSSPPAAGVGEQYFGPGTRLTVT.

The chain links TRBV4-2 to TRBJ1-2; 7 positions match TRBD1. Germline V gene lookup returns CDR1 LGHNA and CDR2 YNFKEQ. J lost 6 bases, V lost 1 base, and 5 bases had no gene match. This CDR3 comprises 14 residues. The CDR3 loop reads CASSQAQGEDGYTF. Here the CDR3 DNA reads TGTGCCAGCAGCCAAGCCCAGGGGGAAGATGGCTACACCTTC.

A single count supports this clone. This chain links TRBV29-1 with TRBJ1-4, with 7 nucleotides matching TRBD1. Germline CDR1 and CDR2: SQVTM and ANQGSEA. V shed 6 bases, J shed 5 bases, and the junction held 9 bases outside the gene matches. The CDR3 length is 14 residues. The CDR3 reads CSVGSGRGNEKLFF. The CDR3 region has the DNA TGCAGCGTGGGGTCGGGCAGGGGGAATGAAAAACTGTTTTTT.

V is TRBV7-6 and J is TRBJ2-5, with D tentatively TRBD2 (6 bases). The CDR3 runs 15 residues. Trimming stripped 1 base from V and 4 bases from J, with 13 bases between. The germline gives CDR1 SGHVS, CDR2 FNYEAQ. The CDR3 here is CASSLGPGRRETQYF. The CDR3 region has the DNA TGTGCCAGCAGCTTAGGACCCGGGAGACGAGAGACCCAGTACTTC.

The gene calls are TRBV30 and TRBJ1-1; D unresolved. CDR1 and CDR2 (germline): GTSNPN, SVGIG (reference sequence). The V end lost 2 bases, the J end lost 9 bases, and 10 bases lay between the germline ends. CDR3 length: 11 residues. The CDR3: CAWSPLYKAFF. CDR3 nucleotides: TGTGCCTGGAGTCCCCTGTATAAAGCTTTCTTT. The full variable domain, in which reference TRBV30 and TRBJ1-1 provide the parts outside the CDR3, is SQTIHQWPATLVQPVGSPLSLECTVEGTSNPNLYWYRQAAGRGLQLLFYSVGIGQISSEVPQNLSASRPQDRQFILSSKKLLLSDSGFYLCAWSPLYKAFFGQGTRLTVV.

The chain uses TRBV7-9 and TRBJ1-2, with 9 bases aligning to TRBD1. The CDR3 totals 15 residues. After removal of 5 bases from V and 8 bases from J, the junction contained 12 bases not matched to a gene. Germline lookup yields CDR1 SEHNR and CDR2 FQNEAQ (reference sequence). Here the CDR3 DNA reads TGTGCCAGCAGCCGTTTTACAGGGGGCCCTCGCGGCTACACCTTC. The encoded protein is CASSRFTGGPRGYTF. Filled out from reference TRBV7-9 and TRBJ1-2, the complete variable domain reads DTGVSQNPRHKITKRGQNVTFRCDPISEHNRLYWYRQTLGQGPEFLTYFQNEAQLEKSRLLSDRFSAERPKGSFSTLEIQRTEQGDSAMYLCASSRFTGGPRGYTFGSGTRLTVV.

The CDR3 DNA follows: TGTGCCAGCAGCTTGGTCCCGGAGGGGCGTGAGCAGTTCTTC. As protein: CASSLVPEGREQFF. This chain connects TRBV5-5 to TRBJ2-1, with D perhaps TRBD2 (6 bases). The CDR3 sequence is 14 residues long. CDR1 and CDR2 from the germline V gene are SGHKS and YYEKEE (reference sequence). The ends were cut back, 0 bases at V and 9 bases at J, with 13 bases in the middle.

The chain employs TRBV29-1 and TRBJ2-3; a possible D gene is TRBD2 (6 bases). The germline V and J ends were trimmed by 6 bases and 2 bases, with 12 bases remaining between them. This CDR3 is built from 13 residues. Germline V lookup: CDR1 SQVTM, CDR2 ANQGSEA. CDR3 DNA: TGCAGCGTGGGGGGTGGCGACACAGATACGCAGTATTTT. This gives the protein CSVGGGDTDTQYF.

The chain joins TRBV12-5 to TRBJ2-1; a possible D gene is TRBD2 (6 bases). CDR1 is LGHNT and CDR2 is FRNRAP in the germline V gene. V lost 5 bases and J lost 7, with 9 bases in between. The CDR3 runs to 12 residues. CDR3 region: CASGPEGNEQFF. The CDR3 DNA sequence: TGTGCTAGTGGTCCGGAGGGAAATGAGCAGTTCTTC.

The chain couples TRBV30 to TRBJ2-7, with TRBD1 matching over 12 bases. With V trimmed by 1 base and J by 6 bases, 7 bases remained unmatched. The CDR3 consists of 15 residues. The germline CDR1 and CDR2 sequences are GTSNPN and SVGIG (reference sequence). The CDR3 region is CAWSATGTGGAEQYF. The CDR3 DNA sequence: TGTGCCTGGAGTGCGACCGGGACAGGGGGCGCCGAGCAGTACTTC.

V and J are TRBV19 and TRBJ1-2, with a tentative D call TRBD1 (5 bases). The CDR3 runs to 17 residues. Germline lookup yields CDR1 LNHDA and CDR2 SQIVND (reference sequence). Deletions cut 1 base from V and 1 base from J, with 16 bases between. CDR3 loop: CASSIGSWDSRNYGYTF. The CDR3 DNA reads TGTGCCAGTAGTATAGGGAGCTGGGACTCTCGTAACTATGGCTACACCTTC.

The CDR3: CASSQLNTGELFF. The DNA of the CDR3 is TGTGCCAGCAGCCAACTGAACACCGGGGAGCTGTTTTTT. The rearrangement links TRBV14 to TRBJ2-2; no reliable D call. This CDR3 region has 13 residues. Germline CDR1 SGHDN, CDR2 FVKESK. V was cut by 2 bases and J by 1 base, with 2 bases left in between.

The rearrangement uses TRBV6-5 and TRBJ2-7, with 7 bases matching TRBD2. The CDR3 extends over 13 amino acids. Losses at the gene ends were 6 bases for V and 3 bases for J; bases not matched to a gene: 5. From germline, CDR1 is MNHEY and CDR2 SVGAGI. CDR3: CASRPSGVYEQYF. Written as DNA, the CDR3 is TGTGCCAGCAGGCCGAGCGGGGTCTACGAGCAGTACTTC.

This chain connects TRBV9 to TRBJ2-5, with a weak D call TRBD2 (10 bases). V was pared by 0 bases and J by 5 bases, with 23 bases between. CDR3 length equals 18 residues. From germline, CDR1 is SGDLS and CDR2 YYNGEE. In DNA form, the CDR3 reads TGTGCCAGCAGCGTAGCGACTTTGACAGGGGGACTAGCGGAGACCCAGTACTTC. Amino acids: CASSVATLTGGLAETQYF. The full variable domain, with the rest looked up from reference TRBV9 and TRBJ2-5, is DSGVTQTPKHLITATGQRVTLRCSPRSGDLSVYWYQQSLDQGLQFLIQYYNGEERAKGNILERFSAQQFPDLHSELNLSSLELGDSALYFCASSVATLTGGLAETQYFGPGTRLLVL.

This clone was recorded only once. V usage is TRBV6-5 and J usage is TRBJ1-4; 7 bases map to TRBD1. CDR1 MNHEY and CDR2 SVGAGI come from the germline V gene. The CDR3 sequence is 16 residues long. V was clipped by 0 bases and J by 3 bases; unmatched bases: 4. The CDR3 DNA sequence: TGTGCCAGCAGTTACTCTCCGGGACAGCCTAATGAAAAACTGTTTTTT. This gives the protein CASSYSPGQPNEKLFF.

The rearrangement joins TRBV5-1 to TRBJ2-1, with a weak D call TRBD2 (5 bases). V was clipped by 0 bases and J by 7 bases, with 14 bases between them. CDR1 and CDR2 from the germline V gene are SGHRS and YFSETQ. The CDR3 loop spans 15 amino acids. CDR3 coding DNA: TGCGCCAGCAGCTTGGCAGTAGCGAGCGCAAATGAGCAGTTCTTC. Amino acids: CASSLAVASANEQFF.